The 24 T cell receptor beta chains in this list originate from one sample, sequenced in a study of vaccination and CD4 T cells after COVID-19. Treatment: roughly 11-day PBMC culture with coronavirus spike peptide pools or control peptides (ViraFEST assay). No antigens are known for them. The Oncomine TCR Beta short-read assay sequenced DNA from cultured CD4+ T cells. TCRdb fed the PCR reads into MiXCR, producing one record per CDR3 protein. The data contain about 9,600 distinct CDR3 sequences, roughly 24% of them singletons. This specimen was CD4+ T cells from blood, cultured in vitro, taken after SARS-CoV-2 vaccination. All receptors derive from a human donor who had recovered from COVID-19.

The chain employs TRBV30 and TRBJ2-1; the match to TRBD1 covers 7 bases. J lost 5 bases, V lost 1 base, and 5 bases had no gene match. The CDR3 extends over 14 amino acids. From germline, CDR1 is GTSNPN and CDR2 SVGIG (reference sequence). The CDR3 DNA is TGTGCCTGGAGTGCCGGGGACAGCCACAATGAGCAGTTCTTC. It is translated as CAWSAGDSHNEQFF.

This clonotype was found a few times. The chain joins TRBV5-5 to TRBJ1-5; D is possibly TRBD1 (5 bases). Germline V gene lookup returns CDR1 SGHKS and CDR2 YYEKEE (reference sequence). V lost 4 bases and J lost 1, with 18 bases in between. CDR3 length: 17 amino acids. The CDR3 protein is CASSLNMGGGSNQPQHF. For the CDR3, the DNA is TGTGCCAGCAGCCTAAATATGGGGGGAGGCAGCAATCAGCCCCAGCATTTT.

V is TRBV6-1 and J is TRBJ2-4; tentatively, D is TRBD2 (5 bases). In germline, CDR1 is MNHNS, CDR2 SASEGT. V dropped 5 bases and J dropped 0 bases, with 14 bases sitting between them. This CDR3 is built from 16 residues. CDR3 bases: TGTGCCAGCAGTCTCGATGTGGGGAGAGCCAAAAACATTCAGTACTTC. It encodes CASSLDVGRAKNIQYF.

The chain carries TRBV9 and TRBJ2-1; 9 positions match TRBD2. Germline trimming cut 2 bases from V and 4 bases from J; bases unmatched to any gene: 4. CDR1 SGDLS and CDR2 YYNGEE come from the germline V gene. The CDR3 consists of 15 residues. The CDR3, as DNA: TGTGCCAGCAGCGTTAGCGGGAGTTCATACAATGAGCAGTTCTTC. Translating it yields CASSVSGSSYNEQFF.

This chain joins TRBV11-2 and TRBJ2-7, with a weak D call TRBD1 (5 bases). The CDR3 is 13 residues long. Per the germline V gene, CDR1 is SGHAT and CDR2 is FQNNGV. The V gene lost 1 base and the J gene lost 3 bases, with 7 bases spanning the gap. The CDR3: CASSLVQGYEQYF. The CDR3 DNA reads TGTGCCAGCAGCTTAGTGCAGGGCTACGAGCAGTACTTC.

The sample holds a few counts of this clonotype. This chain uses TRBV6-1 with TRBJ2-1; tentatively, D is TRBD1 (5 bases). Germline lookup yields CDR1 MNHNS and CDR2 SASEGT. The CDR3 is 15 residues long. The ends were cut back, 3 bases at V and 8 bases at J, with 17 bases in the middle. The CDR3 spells CASSDQTPGRDEQFF. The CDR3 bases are TGTGCCAGCAGTGATCAGACCCCTGGCAGGGATGAGCAGTTCTTC.

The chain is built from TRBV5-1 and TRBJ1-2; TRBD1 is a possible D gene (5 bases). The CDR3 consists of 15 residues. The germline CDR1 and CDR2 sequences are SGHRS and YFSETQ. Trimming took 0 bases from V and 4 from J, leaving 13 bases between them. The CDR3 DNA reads TGCGCCAGCAGCTTGGGAGGGGATGCTGGCTATGGCTACACCTTC. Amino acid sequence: CASSLGGDAGYGYTF.

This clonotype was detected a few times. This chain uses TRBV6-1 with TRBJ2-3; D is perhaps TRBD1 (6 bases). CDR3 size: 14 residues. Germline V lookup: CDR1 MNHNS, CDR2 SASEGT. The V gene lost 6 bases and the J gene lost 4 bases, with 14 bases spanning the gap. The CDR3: CASRLQGVADTQYF. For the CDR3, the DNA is TGTGCCAGCAGGTTACAGGGTGTGGCAGATACGCAGTATTTT.

The CDR3 DNA reads as TGTGCCAGTAGTATTATCGACGGAGAGACCCAGTACTTC. This sequence encodes CASSIIDGETQYF. The chain has TRBV19 and TRBJ2-5; D is ambiguous. Germline V gives CDR1 LNHDA, CDR2 SQIVND (reference sequence). The CDR3 is 13 amino acids. The germline V and J ends were trimmed by 3 bases and 4 bases, with 9 bases remaining between them.

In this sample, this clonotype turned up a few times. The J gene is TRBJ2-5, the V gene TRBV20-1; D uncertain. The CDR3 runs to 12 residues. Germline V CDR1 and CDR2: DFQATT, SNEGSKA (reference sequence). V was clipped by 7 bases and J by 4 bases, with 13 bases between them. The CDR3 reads CSVPKWGETQYF. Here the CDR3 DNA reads TGCAGTGTCCCAAAGTGGGGAGAGACCCAGTACTTC.

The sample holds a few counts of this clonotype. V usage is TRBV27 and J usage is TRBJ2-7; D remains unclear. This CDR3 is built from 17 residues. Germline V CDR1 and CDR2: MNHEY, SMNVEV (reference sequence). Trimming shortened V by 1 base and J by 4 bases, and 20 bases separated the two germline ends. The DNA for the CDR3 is TGTGCCAGCAGTTTATTAGTTGGGGTTACGCAAGGGTACGAGCAGTACTTC. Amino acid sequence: CASSLLVGVTQGYEQYF.

The CDR3: CASSSNRDYGYTF. The DNA for the CDR3 is TGTGCCAGCAGCTCCAACAGGGACTATGGCTACACCTTC. The chain couples TRBV7-2 to TRBJ1-2; D may be TRBD1 (6 bases). The CDR3 consists of 13 residues. CDR1 is SGHTA and CDR2 is FQGNSA in the germline V gene. V lost 4 bases, J lost 3 bases, and 9 bases lay in between.

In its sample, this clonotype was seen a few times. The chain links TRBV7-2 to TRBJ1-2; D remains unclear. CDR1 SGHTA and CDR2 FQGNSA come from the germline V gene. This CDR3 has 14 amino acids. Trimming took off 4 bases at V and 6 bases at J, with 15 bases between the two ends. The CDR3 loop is CASSWNWRRDGYTF. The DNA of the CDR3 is TGTGCCAGCAGCTGGAACTGGAGGAGGGATGGCTACACCTTC.

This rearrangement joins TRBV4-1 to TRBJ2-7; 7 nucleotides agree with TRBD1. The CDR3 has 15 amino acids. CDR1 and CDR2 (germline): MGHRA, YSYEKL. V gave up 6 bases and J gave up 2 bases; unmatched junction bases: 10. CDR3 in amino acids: CASSYSTGDTYEQYF. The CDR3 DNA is TGCGCCAGCAGTTATAGCACAGGGGACACCTACGAGCAGTACTTC.

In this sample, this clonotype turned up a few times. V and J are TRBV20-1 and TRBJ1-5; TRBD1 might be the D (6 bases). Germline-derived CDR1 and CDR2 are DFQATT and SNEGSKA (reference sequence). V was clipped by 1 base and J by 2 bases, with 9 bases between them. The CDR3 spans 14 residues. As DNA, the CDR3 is TGCAGTGCTAGAGTGGGGGGCGGCAATCAGCCCCAGCATTTT. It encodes CSARVGGGNQPQHF.

Here the CDR3 DNA reads TGTGCCAGTAGTATCTACAGCCTGGACACCGGGGAGCTGTTTTTT. As protein: CASSIYSLDTGELFF. The chain couples TRBV19 to TRBJ2-2; the D is unclear. Per germline, CDR1 LNHDA and CDR2 SQIVND (reference sequence). The CDR3 has 15 amino acids. Trimming took 3 bases from V and 3 from J, leaving 11 bases between them.

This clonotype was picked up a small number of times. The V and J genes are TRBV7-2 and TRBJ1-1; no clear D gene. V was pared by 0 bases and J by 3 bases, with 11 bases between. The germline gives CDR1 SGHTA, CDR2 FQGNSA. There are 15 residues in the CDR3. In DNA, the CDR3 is TGTGCCAGCAGCTTAGCGCTCGGCAGCTACACTGAAGCTTTCTTT. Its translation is CASSLALGSYTEAFF.

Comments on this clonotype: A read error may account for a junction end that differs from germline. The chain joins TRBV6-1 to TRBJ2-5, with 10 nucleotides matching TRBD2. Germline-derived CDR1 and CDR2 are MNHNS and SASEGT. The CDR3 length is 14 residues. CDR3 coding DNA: TGTGCCAGCATGTTAGCGGGAGGCCAAGCGACCCAGTACTTC. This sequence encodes CASMLAGGQATQYF.

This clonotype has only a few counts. CDR3 sequence (DNA): TGCAGTGCCACTGGGACGCGGAGCTCCTATAATTCACCCCTCCACTTT. Translation: CSATGTRSSYNSPLHF. The chain combines TRBV20-1 with TRBJ1-6, with D tentatively TRBD1 (5 bases). Germline assignment: CDR1 DFQATT and CDR2 SNEGSKA (reference sequence). Trimming took 6 bases from V and 0 from J, leaving 15 bases between them. The CDR3 length is 16 residues.

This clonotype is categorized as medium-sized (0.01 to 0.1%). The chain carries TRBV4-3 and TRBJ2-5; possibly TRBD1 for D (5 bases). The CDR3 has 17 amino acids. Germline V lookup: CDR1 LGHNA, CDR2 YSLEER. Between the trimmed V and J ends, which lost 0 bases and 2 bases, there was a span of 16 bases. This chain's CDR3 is CASSQDPPTDSQETQYF. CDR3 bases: TGCGCCAGCAGCCAAGATCCCCCGACTGACAGTCAAGAGACCCAGTACTTC.

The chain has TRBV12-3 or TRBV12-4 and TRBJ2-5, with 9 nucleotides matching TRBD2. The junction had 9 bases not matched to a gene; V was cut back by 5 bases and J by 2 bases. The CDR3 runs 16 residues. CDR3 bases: TGTGCCAGCAGTCACTTTAGCGGGGGCGGGCAAGAGACCCAGTACTTC. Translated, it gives CASSHFSGGGQETQYF.

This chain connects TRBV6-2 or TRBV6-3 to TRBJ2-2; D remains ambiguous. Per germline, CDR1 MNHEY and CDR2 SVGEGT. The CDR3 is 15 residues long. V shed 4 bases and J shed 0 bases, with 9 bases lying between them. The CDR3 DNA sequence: TGTGCCAGCAGTTTAAACAGCGCGAACACCGGGGAGCTGTTTTTT. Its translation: CASSLNSANTGELFF.

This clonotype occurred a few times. This CDR3 is CASSLVNNEQFF. The CDR3 nucleotides read TGTGCCAGCAGCTTGGTTAACAATGAGCAGTTCTTC. The chain recombines TRBV7-3 with TRBJ2-1; D not resolved. The CDR3 is 12 amino acids. V lost 3 bases, J lost 5 bases, and 5 bases lay in between. Germline assignment: CDR1 SGHTA and CDR2 FQGTGA.

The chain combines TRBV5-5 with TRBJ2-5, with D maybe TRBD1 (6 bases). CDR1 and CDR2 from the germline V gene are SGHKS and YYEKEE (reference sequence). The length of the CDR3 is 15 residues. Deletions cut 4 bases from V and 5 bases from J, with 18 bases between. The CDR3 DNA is TGTGCCAGCAGCCCGCCACCACAGGGTCGGGAGACCCAGTACTTC. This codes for CASSPPPQGRETQYF.